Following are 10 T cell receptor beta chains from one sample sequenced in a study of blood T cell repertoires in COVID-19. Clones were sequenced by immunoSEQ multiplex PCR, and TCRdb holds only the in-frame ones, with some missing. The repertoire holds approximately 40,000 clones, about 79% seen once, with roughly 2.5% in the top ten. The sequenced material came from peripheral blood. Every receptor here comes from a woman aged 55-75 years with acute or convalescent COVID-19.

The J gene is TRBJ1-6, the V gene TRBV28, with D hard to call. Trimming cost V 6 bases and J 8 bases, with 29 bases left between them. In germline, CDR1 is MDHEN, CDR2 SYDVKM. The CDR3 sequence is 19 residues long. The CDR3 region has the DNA TGTGCCAGCAGCCCTCTTTTCCCCTACACCCTGGGAGAGGATTCACCCCTCCACTTT. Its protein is CASSPLFPYTLGEDSPLHF.

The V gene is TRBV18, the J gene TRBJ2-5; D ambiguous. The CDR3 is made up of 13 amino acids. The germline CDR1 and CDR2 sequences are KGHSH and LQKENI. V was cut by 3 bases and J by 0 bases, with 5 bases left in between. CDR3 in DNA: TGTGCCAGCTCACCTTTCTACCAAGAGACCCAGTACTTC. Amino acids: CASSPFYQETQYF.

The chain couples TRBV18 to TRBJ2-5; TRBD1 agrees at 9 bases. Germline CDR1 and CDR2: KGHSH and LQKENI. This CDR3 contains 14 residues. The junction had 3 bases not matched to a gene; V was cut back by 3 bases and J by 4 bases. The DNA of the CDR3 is TGTGCCAGCTCACCCTCGGGACAGGGAGAGACCCAGTACTTC. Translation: CASSPSGQGETQYF.

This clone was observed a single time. CDR3 DNA sequence: TGTGCCAGCAGCCGAGACTCAGGGTTTCTCTCTGGAAACACCATATATTTT. This translates into CASSRDSGFLSGNTIYF. The chain combines TRBV3-1 (or the pseudogene TRBV3-2) with TRBJ1-3, with D possibly matching TRBD1 (5 bases). V shed 4 bases and J shed 0 bases, with 16 bases lying between them. Germline CDR1 and CDR2: LGHDT and YNNKEL (reference sequence). This CDR3 comprises 17 residues.

In DNA form, the CDR3 reads TGTGCCAGCAGCGTAGACGGTAATCTAAGCTCTGGAAACACCATATATTTT. Its protein is CASSVDGNLSSGNTIYF. V usage is TRBV9 and J usage is TRBJ1-3, with unresolved D. Germline lookup yields CDR1 SGDLS and CDR2 YYNGEE. Trimming removed 0 bases from V and 0 bases from J, with 13 bases in between. The CDR3 has 17 amino acids.

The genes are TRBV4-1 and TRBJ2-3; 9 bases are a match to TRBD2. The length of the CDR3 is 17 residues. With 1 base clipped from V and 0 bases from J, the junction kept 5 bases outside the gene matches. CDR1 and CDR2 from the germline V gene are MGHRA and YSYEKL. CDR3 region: CASSQGLAGRSTDTQYF. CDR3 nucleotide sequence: TGCGCCAGCAGCCAAGGCCTAGCGGGACGAAGCACAGATACGCAGTATTTT.

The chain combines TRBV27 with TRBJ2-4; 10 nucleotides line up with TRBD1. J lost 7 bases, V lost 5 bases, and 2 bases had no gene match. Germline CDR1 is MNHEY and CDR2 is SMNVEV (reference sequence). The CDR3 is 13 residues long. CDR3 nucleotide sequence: TGTGCCAGCAGTATGGACAGGGGGAACATTCAGTACTTC. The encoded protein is CASSMDRGNIQYF.

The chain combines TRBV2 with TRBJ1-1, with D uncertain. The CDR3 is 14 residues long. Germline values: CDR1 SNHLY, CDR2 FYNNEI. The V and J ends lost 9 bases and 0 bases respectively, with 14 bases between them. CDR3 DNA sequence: TGTGCCAGTCATATGGGAGCAATGAACACTGAAGCTTTCTTT. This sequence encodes CASHMGAMNTEAFF.

As DNA, the CDR3 is TGTGCCAGCTCACCACGACCTTTGGCCGCGGAAGGCTACACCTTC. It yields the protein CASSPRPLAAEGYTF. The rearrangement joins TRBV18 to TRBJ1-2; D is undetermined. The CDR3 consists of 15 residues. The V gene lost 1 base and the J gene lost 8 bases, with 17 bases spanning the gap. Germline CDR1 reads KGHSH; CDR2 reads LQKENI.

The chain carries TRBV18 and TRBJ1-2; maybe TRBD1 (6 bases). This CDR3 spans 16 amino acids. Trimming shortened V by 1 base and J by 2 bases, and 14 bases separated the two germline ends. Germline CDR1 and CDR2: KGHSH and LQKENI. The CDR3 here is CASSPLSTDRNYGYTF. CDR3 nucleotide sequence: TGTGCCAGCTCACCACTCTCCACGGACAGAAACTATGGCTACACCTTC.